Presented here are 14 T cell receptor beta chains from one specimen sequenced in a study of T cell responses to AZD1222 COVID-19 vaccine (dated by TCRdb to the early 2020s). What the time point label conveys for this sample: about 28 days (+/-7) after the second vaccine dose. Libraries were built with the immunoSEQ multiplex PCR assay. In its TCRdb copy, this immuneACCESS table keeps in-frame sequences only and misses some clones. Where compared with another copy, unresolved V genes explain less than half of these, and the others have no known cause. Within this sample are 79,000 or so clones, with approximately 90% of them counted one time only. The biggest ten clones account for roughly 5.3% of the sample. The sequencing here drew on peripheral blood, taken 28 days after the second AZD1222 dose. These receptor sequences come from an adult who received the AZD1222 COVID-19 vaccine.

This clone appeared once. This chain joins TRBV6-4 and TRBJ2-2; unclear D gene. Trimming left V 2 bases short and J 6 bases short, with 7 bases between. CDR3 length: 13 amino acids. Germline V gene sequence: CDR1 MRHNA, CDR2 SNTAGT. CDR3 DNA: TGTGCCAGCAGTGACGCAGCCTCCGGGGAGCTGTTTTTT. This encodes CASSDAASGELFF.

The J gene is TRBJ1-1, the V gene TRBV5-1; 8 positions match TRBD1. This CDR3 has 14 residues. Germline assignment: CDR1 SGHRS and CDR2 YFSETQ. Trimming cost V 2 bases and J 5 bases; bases outside gene matches: 5. The chain's CDR3 is CASSFGQGGTEAFF. Written as DNA, the CDR3 is TGCGCCAGCAGCTTCGGACAGGGTGGGACTGAAGCTTTCTTT.

The chain joins TRBV29-1 to TRBJ2-7; no clear D. This CDR3 has 13 amino acids. The V and J ends lost 0 bases and 0 bases respectively, with 6 bases between them. CDR1 is SQVTM and CDR2 is ANQGSEA in the germline V gene. The CDR3 sequence: CSVEENSSYEQYF. DNA of the CDR3: TGCAGCGTTGAAGAGAACAGCTCCTACGAGCAGTACTTC.

This chain connects TRBV7-9 to TRBJ1-5; 7 nucleotides line up with TRBD1. The ends lost 5 bases at V and 5 bases at J; junction bases unmatched: 9. Per germline, CDR1 SEHNR and CDR2 FQNEAQ (reference sequence). This CDR3 contains 15 residues. The CDR3 sequence is CASSPGTVRDQPQHF. For the CDR3, the DNA is TGTGCCAGCAGCCCCGGGACAGTTCGGGATCAGCCCCAGCATTTT.

This clone was seen just once. This rearrangement joins TRBV29-1 to TRBJ1-4, with D possibly being TRBD1 (6 bases). Looked up from germline, CDR1 is SQVTM and CDR2 is ANQGSEA. This CDR3 contains 15 residues. V was trimmed by 7 bases and J by 6 bases, leaving 21 bases between them. CDR3 in DNA: TGCAGCGCAGCGACGGGGGGGCGCGGTTATGAAAAACTGTTTTTT. Its translation: CSAATGGRGYEKLFF.

The rearrangement joins TRBV4-1 to TRBJ1-6; 8 bases are a match to TRBD1. Trimming took 4 bases from V and 9 from J; bases not matched to a gene: 11. The CDR3 extends over 16 amino acids. Germline V gives CDR1 MGHRA, CDR2 YSYEKL. The DNA for the CDR3 is TGCGCCAGCAGCCTGAGCAGGGGGCTGGATCTTTCACCCCTCCACTTT. Its protein is CASSLSRGLDLSPLHF.

The gene calls are TRBV3-1 (or the pseudogene TRBV3-2) and TRBJ2-1, with D perhaps TRBD2 (5 bases). The germline V gene has CDR1 LGHDT and CDR2 YNNKEL (reference sequence). CDR3 size: 14 residues. V shed 2 bases and J shed 4 bases, with 9 bases lying between them. The CDR3 DNA reads TGTGCCAGCAGCCAACTTTGGACTTACAATGAGCAGTTCTTC. Protein: CASSQLWTYNEQFF.

V is TRBV18 and J is TRBJ1-1; D unclear. V lost 2 bases and J lost 1, with 11 bases in between. This CDR3 comprises 15 residues. Germline assignment: CDR1 KGHSH and CDR2 LQKENI. This CDR3 reads CASSPVSGRNTEAFF. The CDR3 nucleotides read TGTGCCAGCTCACCAGTCTCCGGGAGGAACACTGAAGCTTTCTTT.

This chain connects TRBV29-1 to TRBJ1-5, with 8 bases matching TRBD1. The V gene end was trimmed by 4 bases and the J gene end by 7 bases; junction bases not matched to a gene: 15. The CDR3 is made up of 16 amino acids. CDR1 SQVTM and CDR2 ANQGSEA come from the germline V gene. CDR3 coding DNA: TGCAGCGTTGCGGGCACCGGGACAGGTGCAGGACAGCCCCAGCATTTT. Translated: CSVAGTGTGAGQPQHF.

The rearrangement links TRBV6-5 to TRBJ1-1; D is uncertain. The length of the CDR3 is 13 residues. V was cut by 8 bases and J by 8 bases, with 18 bases left in between. CDR1 is MNHEY and CDR2 is SVGAGI in the germline V gene. Here the CDR3 reads CASGPPPGSEAFF. The CDR3 region has the DNA TGTGCCAGCGGCCCCCCCCCGGGATCGGAAGCTTTCTTT.

V gene TRBV12-3 or TRBV12-4 combines with J gene TRBJ1-2, with no clear D. The CDR3 contains 12 residues. V dropped 8 bases and J dropped 12 bases, with 19 bases sitting between them. The CDR3 DNA reads as TGTGCCAGCTGGCGGATAGAGGCCCCGCACACCTTC. Translation gives CASWRIEAPHTF.

The chain couples TRBV5-8 to TRBJ2-1; 8 bases match TRBD2. This CDR3 has 16 residues. After removal of 2 bases from V and 0 bases from J, the junction contained 4 bases not matched to a gene. Germline CDR1 reads SGHTS; CDR2 reads YDEGEE. In nucleotides, the CDR3 is TGTGCCAGCAGCTTCCAACTAGCGGCCTCCTACAATGAGCAGTTCTTC. It codes for CASSFQLAASYNEQFF.

The chain carries TRBV19 and TRBJ1-6, with a weak D call TRBD1 (5 bases). This CDR3 is built from 15 residues. V lost 9 bases and J lost 3, with 15 bases in between. From germline, CDR1 is LNHDA and CDR2 SQIVND (reference sequence). In DNA form, the CDR3 reads TGTGCCAGCTCAACCGACAGCTTCTATAATTCACCCCTCCACTTT. As protein: CASSTDSFYNSPLHF.

This chain joins TRBV28 and TRBJ2-5, with 7 bases identical to TRBD1. V was clipped by 6 bases and J by 1 base; unmatched bases: 5. The CDR3 covers 14 residues. Germline-derived CDR1 and CDR2 are MDHEN and SYDVKM. The CDR3 is CASRLGTAQETQYF. The CDR3, as DNA: TGTGCCAGCAGACTCGGGACAGCCCAAGAGACCCAGTACTTC.